This record looks at one T cell receptor (beta chain) sequence and its context. This clonotype showed up just a few times. Its antigen has not been determined. The record has no base qualities; no much larger clone is one base away. The trim is 5 bases for V and 2 bases for J, with a gap of 16 bases between the germline ends. Taken from the germline V gene, the CDR1 and CDR2 loops are SGHTA and FQGNSA. The CDR3 has 16 amino acids, counting the end cysteine and phenylalanine. Left in the record is the CDR3 DNA by itself, 48 bases read in frame from the first base. Receptors were amplified or captured by RT-PCR. The sample was run on an Illumina HiSeq 2500. The raw public reads went through TCRdb reprocessing: fastp at Q25, MiXCR clone calling, in-frame beta chains kept. A single entry per CDR3 protein holds the most common genes and DNA from its merged rows. This sample comprises fewer than 350,000 distinct CDR3 sequences, around a fifth of them detected only once. The ten top clones hold roughly 10% of the sample.

The data belong to a study of response to subunit inactivated influenza vaccine (dated by TCRdb to the late 2010s). Background for the entire study: Deep quantitative profiling of the T cell receptor repertoire was used in the study to follow responses to a trivalent subunit inactivated influenza vaccine.

General study outcomes and caveats: The authors proposed that each seasonal influenza vaccination may bring in only a limited number of new T cells.

Sample: PBMCs from blood, taken less than 22 months after vaccination. Recombination linked TRBV7-2 to TRBJ2-1; TRBD2 is perhaps the D gene, given 5 matching bases. The TCR was taken from a man aged 50-75 years who received an inactivated influenza vaccine. Donor details come from another sample of the same person, matched by shared clones. CDR3 region: CASSTSSRTPYNEQFF. The DNA is as follows: TGTGCCAGCAGCACGTCTAGCAGAACTCCCTACAATGAGCAGTTCTTC.